This T cell receptor beta chain was recorded in a study of CD8+ T cells in alopecia areata. On this clone itself: Its antigen is as yet unknown.

RNA was isolated and reverse transcribed to cDNA, the sequencing template. The repertoire was sequenced with immunoSEQ multiplex PCR; TCRdb's copy has only in-frame clones and lacks some. The sample yields 150,000 or so clones, around 87% seen once. The investigators collected lesional scalp punch biopsies and peripheral blood from alopecia areata patients. Points from the study as a whole: Alopecia totalis/universalis scalp especially showed more expanded CD8+ clones than normal scalp. Sequencing of scalp samples also includes resident alphabeta T cells from normal skin.

This CDR3 spans 15 amino acids. Germline V lookup: CDR1 SGDLS, CDR2 YYNGEE. Trimming shortened V by 0 bases and J by 2 bases, and 11 bases separated the two germline ends. This chain connects TRBV9 to TRBJ2-5, with D tentatively TRBD2 (5 bases). The sample was CD8+ T cells sorted from blood, taken at week 0. The clonotype was recovered from a human donor with alopecia areata. CDR3 loop: CASSVDGNDQETQYF. The CDR3, as DNA: TGTGCCAGCAGCGTAGACGGGAACGATCAAGAGACCCAGTACTTC.